Reported below is one TCR beta chain. Its target is unknown. The data stem from a study of T cell responses to AZD1222 COVID-19 vaccine. Trimming pared 0 bases from V and 7 bases from J, leaving 14 bases between. The germline gives CDR1 SGHRS, CDR2 YFSETQ. This CDR3 is 15 amino acids long. The repertoire was sequenced with immunoSEQ multiplex PCR; TCRdb's copy has only in-frame clones and lacks some. The data show some 150,000 clones, about 92% seen once. Study conclusions and caveats: Reportedly, nearly half the spike-specific TCRs target unmutated variant regions.

This TCR was recovered from an adult in good health. The rearrangement joins TRBV5-1 to TRBJ1-5; no reliable D call. Source: peripheral blood, taken on day 0 of AZD1222 vaccination. CDR3 sequence: CASSLDGQSAQPQHF. The DNA for the CDR3 is TGCGCCAGCAGCTTGGATGGTCAGTCCGCACAGCCCCAGCATTTT.